This record looks at one T cell receptor beta chain sequence and its context. This sample is drawn from a study of blood T cells in healthy people across ages. Primed by a sample-barcoded 5' primer and a J-beta primer mix, a second PCR proceeded for about 7 to 11 cycles. TCRdb processed the 5' RACE reads anew with MiXCR; each CDR3 protein has one entry. The sample has about 930,000 distinct CDR3 sequences, 25% to 30% seen once; the top ten hold around 9.6%. This CDR3 spans 13 amino acids. Germline V gene sequence: CDR1 LGHNA, CDR2 YSLEER. Trimming removed 3 bases from V and 12 bases from J, with 17 bases in between. The data were also submitted as part of a second study, on T cells of mothers and their children.

The clonotype originates from a woman in her thirties or forties in good health. This chain uses TRBV4-3 with TRBJ1-2; TRBD1 might be the D (5 bases). The sample comprised blood. CDR3 bases: TGCGCCAGCAGCCAGACGACCGTCAGGGTCCACACCTTC. Translation: CASSQTTVRVHTF.